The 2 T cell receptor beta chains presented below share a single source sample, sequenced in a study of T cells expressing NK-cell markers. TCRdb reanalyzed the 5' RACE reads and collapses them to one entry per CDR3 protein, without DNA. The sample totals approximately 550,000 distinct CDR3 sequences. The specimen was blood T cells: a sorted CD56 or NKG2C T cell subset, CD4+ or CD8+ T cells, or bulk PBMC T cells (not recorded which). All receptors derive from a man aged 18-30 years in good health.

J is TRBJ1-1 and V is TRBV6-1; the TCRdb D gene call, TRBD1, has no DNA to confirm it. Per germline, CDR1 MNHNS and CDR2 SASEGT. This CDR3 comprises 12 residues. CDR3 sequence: CASSVPRDEAFF.

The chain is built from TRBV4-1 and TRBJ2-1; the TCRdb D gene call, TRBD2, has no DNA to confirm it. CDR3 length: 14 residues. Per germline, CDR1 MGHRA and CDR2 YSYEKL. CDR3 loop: CASSPSGTRGEQFF.